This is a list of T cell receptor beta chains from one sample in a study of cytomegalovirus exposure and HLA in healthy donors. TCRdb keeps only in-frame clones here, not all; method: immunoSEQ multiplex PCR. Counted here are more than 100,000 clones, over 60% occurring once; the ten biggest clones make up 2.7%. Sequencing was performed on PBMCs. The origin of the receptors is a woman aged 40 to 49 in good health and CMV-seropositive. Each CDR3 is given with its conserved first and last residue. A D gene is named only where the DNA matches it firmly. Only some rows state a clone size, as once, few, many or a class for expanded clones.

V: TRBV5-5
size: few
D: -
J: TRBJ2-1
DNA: TGTGCCAGCAGCTTGGACTTCTCCACCTCCTACAATGAGCAGTTCTTC
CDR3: CASSLDFSTSYNEQFF

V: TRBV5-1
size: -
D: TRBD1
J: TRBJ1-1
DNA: TGCGCCAGCAGCTTGGACCCAGGGGGCACGAACACTGAAGCTTTCTTT
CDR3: CASSLDPGGTNTEAFF

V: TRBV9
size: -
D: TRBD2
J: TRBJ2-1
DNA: TGTGCCAGCAGCCCGAGCGGGGGCCGTTACAATGAGCAGTTCTTC
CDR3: CASSPSGGRYNEQFF

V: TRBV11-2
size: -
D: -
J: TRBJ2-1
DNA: TGTGCCAGCAGCTTAGCGGGGGTGTCCTACAATGAGCAGTTCTTC
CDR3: CASSLAGVSYNEQFF

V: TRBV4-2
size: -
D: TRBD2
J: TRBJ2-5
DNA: TGTGCCAGCAGCCCCTTAGCGGGGGGACAAGAGACCCAGTACTTC
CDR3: CASSPLAGGQETQYF

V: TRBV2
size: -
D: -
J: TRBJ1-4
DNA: TGTGCCAGCAGTCGTAATGAAAAACTGTTTTTT
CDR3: CASSRNEKLFF

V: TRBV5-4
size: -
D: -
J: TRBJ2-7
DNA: TGTGCCAGCAGCTTGGCAGCTCAGGGGATCAGCGAGCAGTACTTC
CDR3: CASSLAAQGISEQYF

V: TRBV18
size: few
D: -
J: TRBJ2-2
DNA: TGTGCCAGCTCACCACAAGAGGGTACCGGGGAGCTGTTTTTT
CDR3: CASSPQEGTGELFF

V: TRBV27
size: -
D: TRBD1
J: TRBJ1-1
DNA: TGTGCCAGCAGTTCCTCTCGACAGGGGAGAACTGAAGCTTTCTTT
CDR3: CASSSSRQGRTEAFF

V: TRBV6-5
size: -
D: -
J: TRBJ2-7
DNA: TGTGCCAGCAGCCAGGGGGAGGTAGGCGAGCAGTACTTC
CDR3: CASSQGEVGEQYF

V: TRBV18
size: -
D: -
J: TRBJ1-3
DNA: TGTGCCAGCTCACAAGGGGTTTCCGGAAACACCATATATTTT
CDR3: CASSQGVSGNTIYF

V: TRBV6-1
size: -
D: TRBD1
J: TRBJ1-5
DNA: TGTGCCAGCAGTGAATCTTTGACAGGGTATGGTCAGCCCCAGCATTTT
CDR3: CASSESLTGYGQPQHF

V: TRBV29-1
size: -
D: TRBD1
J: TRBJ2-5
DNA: TGCAGCGTAGACAGGGGCGCCTCCCAAGAGACCCAGTACTTC
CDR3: CSVDRGASQETQYF

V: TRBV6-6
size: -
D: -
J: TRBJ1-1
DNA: TGTGCCAGCACGGACAGCGACCTGGACACTGAAGCTTTCTTT
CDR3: CASTDSDLDTEAFF

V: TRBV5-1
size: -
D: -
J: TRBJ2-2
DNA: TGCGCCAGCAGCCTAGGACTCGCCGGGGAGCTGTTTTTT
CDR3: CASSLGLAGELFF

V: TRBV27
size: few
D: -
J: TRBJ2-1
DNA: TGTGCCAGCGGCAGGGCTGGTAACAATGAGCAGTTCTTC
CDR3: CASGRAGNNEQFF

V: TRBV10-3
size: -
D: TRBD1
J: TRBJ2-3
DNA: TGTGCCATCAGGCCGGGACAGGGGGCAGATACGCAGTATTTT
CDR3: CAIRPGQGADTQYF

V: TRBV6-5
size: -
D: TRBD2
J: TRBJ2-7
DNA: TGTGCCAGCAGTTGGGGACTAGCAGTCAATGAGCAGTACTTC
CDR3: CASSWGLAVNEQYF

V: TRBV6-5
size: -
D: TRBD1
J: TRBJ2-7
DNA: TGTGCCAGCAGACCACGTTCCGGGACAGATTACGAGCAGTACTTC
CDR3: CASRPRSGTDYEQYF

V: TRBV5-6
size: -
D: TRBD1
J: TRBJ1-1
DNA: TGTGCCAGCAGGCCAGGGGGATATGGCACTGAAGCTTTCTTT
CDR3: CASRPGGYGTEAFF

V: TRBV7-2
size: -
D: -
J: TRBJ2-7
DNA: TGTGCCAGCAGCTATTTGCCGGGACTCGCCTACGAGCAGTACTTC
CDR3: CASSYLPGLAYEQYF

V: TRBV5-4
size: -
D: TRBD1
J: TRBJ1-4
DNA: TGTGCCAGCAGTTTGATAAAGACAGGGACGAATGAAAAACTGTTTTTT
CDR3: CASSLIKTGTNEKLFF

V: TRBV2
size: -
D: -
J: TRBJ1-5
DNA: TGTGCCAGCTCTGTGGGGGGGGGTAGATCAAATCAGCCCCAGCATTTT
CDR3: CASSVGGGRSNQPQHF